The entry below gives a single TCR beta chain sequence along with its context. This clonotype was counted ten times or more. The specificity of this receptor is unknown. No much larger clone is present one base from it, and per-base qualities are unavailable. This entry belongs to a study of T cells after yellow fever vaccination (dated by TCRdb to about 2019). In the study overall: Libraries from fractions with low cell numbers were prepared with the SMART-Seq v4 Ultra Low Input RNA kit. To follow T-cell clones before and after primary and booster YFV17D yellow fever vaccination, bulk TCR alpha and beta repertoires were sequenced over time. Two healthy male donors, one aged 18 to 30 and one aged 30 to 39 years, were included in the cohort. Bulk PBMC replicates and cell subsets were isolated from blood drawn at multiple timepoints before and after both primary and secondary immunization. Study-level results and caveats: Only two donors were included in the study, so the extent to which the findings can be generalized is limited. Computational filtering was required because FACS-sorted repertoires could contain abundant contaminating clonotypes from the bulk population. Compared with the primary T-cell response, the secondary T-cell response was weaker but faster, peaking on day 5 rather than day 15. After the booster, most clones that had expanded after primary vaccination were detected again (approximately 95% of CD4 and more than 80% of CD8), suggesting broad maintenance of memory. A small fraction of clonotypes appeared in both the CD4 and CD8 compartments, likely as a result of convergent recombination.

Sample treatment or condition, as interpreted from the label and publication: live attenuated yellow fever vaccine strain. A standard Ficoll-Paque protocol was used to isolate PBMCs from peripheral blood. Dynabeads CD4 and CD8 positive selection kits were used to isolate the CD4 and CD8 T-cell fractions. RNA was extracted with TriZol from bulk PBMCs, CD4 and CD8 fractions, and dextramer-positive and dextramer-negative fractions. The data were produced on an Illumina NovaSeq 6000. TCR cDNA was synthesized by 5'RACE template switching, which introduced a universal primer site and unique molecular identifiers. Priming for cDNA synthesis came from both the TCR alpha and TCR beta constant segments. Library amplification used two PCR steps, and the second PCR step added sample barcodes and sequencing adapters. Sequencing of the libraries was done on either Illumina HiSeq 2500 (2x100 bp) or NovaSeq (2x150 bp). The authors processed their data as follows. Demultiplexing of reads and collapsing into UMI consensus sequences were performed with MIGEC, and V(D)J alignment was carried out with MiXCR. Using edgeR on replicate PBMC samples, clonotypes were called vaccine-responding if FDR was below 0.01 and the log2 fold change was above 5 up to day 15. Each bulk clonotype received a CD4 or CD8 identity based on whether the sequenced CD4 or CD8 repertoire contained that clonotype at higher abundance. TCRdb cleaned the public reads at Q25 with fastp, built clones with MiXCR and kept in-frame beta chains. Each entry merges the rows of one CDR3 protein and shows their most common DNA and genes. The V and J calls come from TCRdb's annotation, not from the publication. Within this sample are around 120,000 distinct CDR3 sequences, with nearly 15% of them counted one time only. About 42% of the sample rests with the top ten.

The source is a man aged 18 to 35 who received the YFV17D yellow fever vaccine. The input for sequencing was CD8+ T cells sorted from PBMCs, taken 5 days after the yellow fever booster vaccination.

The DNA sequence reads TGCGCCAGCAGCGCGGGCTCGAGCTCCTACAATGAGCAGTTCTTC. Its product reads: CASSAGSSSYNEQFF. The sequence is built from TRBV4-3 and TRBJ2-1; a tentative D call is TRBD2 (5 bases match). Looking up the germline V gene yields CDR1 LGHNA and CDR2 YSLEER. V was cut back by 5 bases and J by 0 bases, leaving a gap of 11 bases between them. Including cysteine and phenylalanine, the CDR3 has 15 amino acids. Of all the DNA, just the CDR3 is kept, 45 bases in frame from base 1.